This T cell receptor (beta chain) was identified in a study of T cell changes during pregnancy in multiple sclerosis. The CDR3 has 14 amino acids. V gave up 5 bases and J gave up 11 bases, with 22 bases separating them. Per germline, CDR1 SGHAT and CDR2 FQNNGV. Repertoires were generated with immunoSEQ multiplex PCR, while TCRdb's copy carries only in-frame clones and drops some. The sample yields tens of thousands of clones, approximately 92% seen once. V and J are TRBV11-2 and TRBJ2-7, with D possibly matching TRBD1 (7 bases). Sequencing used peripheral blood. This clonotype originated in a female donor with multiple sclerosis, enrolled in a pregnancy study. CDR3 sequence: CASSIETGGRGKYF. The CDR3 DNA sequence: TGTGCCAGCAGCATCGAGACCGGGGGCAGGGGGAAGTACTTC.